The text below deals with one T cell receptor (beta chain). These data originate in a study of CD8 T cells in ankylosing spondylitis. Preparation of TCR beta libraries was done by quantitative 5'-RACE with molecular barcodes. One entry per CDR3 protein, called by TCRdb with MiXCR from the 5' RACE reads. This sample has about 220,000 distinct CDR3 sequences; 8% to 11% occur once, and the top ten carry approximately 20%. The CDR3 spans 15 residues. V was clipped by 11 bases and J by 6 bases; unmatched bases: 13. CDR1 is LGHDT, CDR2 YNNKEL, per germline (reference sequence). The material sequenced was blood, either unsorted or a sorted T cell fraction (not recorded which). This clonotype originated in a male donor with ankylosing spondylitis or in good health (not recorded which). The chain couples TRBV3-1 to TRBJ2-1; 10 bases fit TRBD2. The CDR3 region has the DNA TGTGCCTGCTCCGTGAGCAGCGGGGGGGCCAATGAGCAGTTCTTC. Amino acids: CACSVSSGGANEQFF.